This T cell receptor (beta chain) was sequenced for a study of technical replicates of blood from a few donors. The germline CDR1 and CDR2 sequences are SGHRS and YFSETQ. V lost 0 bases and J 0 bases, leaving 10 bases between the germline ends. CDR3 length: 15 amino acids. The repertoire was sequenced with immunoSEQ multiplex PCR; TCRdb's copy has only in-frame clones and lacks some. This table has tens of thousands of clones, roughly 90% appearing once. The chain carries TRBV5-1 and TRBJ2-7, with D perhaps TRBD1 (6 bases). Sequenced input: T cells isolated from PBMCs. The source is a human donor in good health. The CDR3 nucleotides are TGCGCCAGCAGCTTGGCCAGGGGCCTCTCCTACGAGCAGTACTTC. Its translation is CASSLARGLSYEQYF.